These 18 T cell receptor beta chains originate from one sample sequenced in a study of T cells in Graves' hyperthyroidism and ophthalmopathy. TCR beta CDR3 regions were amplified from RNA. TCR CDR3 regions were first amplified by RT-PCR with HTBI primers. TCRdb processed the multiplex PCR reads anew with MiXCR; each CDR3 protein has one entry. Of 450,000 to 600,000 distinct CDR3 sequences detected, nearly 20% appear once; the ten largest clones hold roughly 44%. Sequencing input: blood. The receptors were sampled from a man aged 35 to 55 with Graves' ophthalmopathy.

This clonotype was seen at least ten times. This chain joins TRBV28 and TRBJ2-3, with no clear D. CDR3 length: 15 residues. V gave up 3 bases and J gave up 8 bases, with 18 bases separating them. From germline, CDR1 is MDHEN and CDR2 SYDVKM. The CDR3 nucleotides read TGTGCCAGCAGTTTTTCTGGCAGTTCGGTTGGTACGCAGTATTTT. This translates into CASSFSGSSVGTQYF.

A single count supports this clonotype. The V gene is TRBV30, the J gene TRBJ2-3; D ambiguous. Germline CDR1 reads GTSNPN; CDR2 reads SVGIG (reference sequence). Trimming removed 0 bases at V and 4 bases at J, with 2 bases between. This CDR3 is 11 amino acids long. DNA of the CDR3: TGTGCCTGGAGTGTATCAGATACGCAGTATTTT. It codes for CAWSVSDTQYF.

This clonotype was recorded many times. The chain uses TRBV4-1 and TRBJ2-7, with 8 bases lining up with TRBD2. The CDR3 totals 16 residues. The V and J ends lost 0 bases and 7 bases, in that order; junction bases with no gene match: 11. Germline CDR1 reads MGHRA; CDR2 reads YSYEKL. The CDR3 DNA reads as TGCGCCAGCAGCCAAGATCCTCAGCGACTAGCGAGGGAGCAGTACTTC. This gives the protein CASSQDPQRLAREQYF.

This clonotype was counted at least ten times. V usage is TRBV27 and J usage is TRBJ2-3, with 8 bases fitting TRBD2. The CDR3 is 16 residues long. With 6 bases clipped from V and 3 bases from J, the junction kept 11 bases outside the gene matches. Germline lookup yields CDR1 MNHEY and CDR2 SMNVEV (reference sequence). The CDR3 nucleotides read TGTGCCAGCAGGCTGACCCCTATAGCGGGAACAGATACGCAGTATTTT. Translation: CASRLTPIAGTDTQYF.

This chain joins TRBV6-6 and TRBJ2-3; TRBD2 agrees at 7 bases. V lost 0 bases to trimming and J lost 5 bases; unmatched junction nucleotides: 11. The CDR3 spans 17 residues. Germline V gene data show CDR1 as MNHNY and CDR2 as SVGAGI (reference sequence). The CDR3 here is CASSYSSGGSSIDTQYF. The CDR3 bases are TGTGCCAGCAGTTACTCGAGTGGCGGGAGTAGTATAGATACGCAGTATTTT.

This clonotype came up a few times. V gene TRBV20-1 combines with J gene TRBJ2-1; D could derive from TRBD1 or TRBD2 (5 bases each). V lost 5 bases to trimming and J lost 11 bases, with 16 bases between them. The CDR3 runs to 12 residues. The germline V gene has CDR1 DFQATT and CDR2 SNEGSKA (reference sequence). For the CDR3, the DNA is TGCAGTGCTCTCCGGGACCCCCCTAAGCAGTTCTTC. Translation gives CSALRDPPKQFF.

A few counts support this clonotype. The J gene is TRBJ2-6, the V gene TRBV5-1; 11 nucleotides match TRBD2. After removal of 2 bases from V and 0 bases from J, the junction contained 7 bases not matched to a gene. Germline CDR1 is SGHRS and CDR2 is YFSETQ. The CDR3 contains 19 residues. CDR3 nucleotides: TGCGCCAGCAGCTTCCCTAGCGGGGGGTCTGACTCTGGGGCCAACGTCCTGACTTTC. This codes for CASSFPSGGSDSGANVLTF.

This chain connects TRBV7-9 to TRBJ2-1, with TRBD2 identical over 10 bases. CDR3 length: 15 residues. The V gene end was trimmed by 5 bases and the J gene end by 8 bases; junction bases not matched to a gene: 9. The germline CDR1 and CDR2 sequences are SEHNR and FQNEAQ (reference sequence). This chain's CDR3 is CASSPPSGSPDEQFF. The CDR3 DNA reads TGTGCCAGCAGCCCGCCTAGCGGGAGTCCCGATGAGCAGTTCTTC.

The rearrangement links TRBV14 to TRBJ1-5, with TRBD1 identical over 11 bases. This CDR3 is 15 amino acids long. J was trimmed by 5 bases and V by 4 bases; bases with no gene match: 4. Germline V gene lookup returns CDR1 SGHDN and CDR2 FVKESK. The CDR3 DNA reads TGTGCCAGCAGCCGCCGGGGACAGGGGGATCAGCCCCAGCATTTT. Its translation: CASSRRGQGDQPQHF. Complete variable domain (other parts from reference TRBV14 and TRBJ1-5): EAGVTQFPSHSVIEKGQTVTLRCDPISGHDNLYWYRRVMGKEIKFLLHFVKESKQDESGMPNNRFLAERTGGTYSTLKVQPAELEDSGVYFCASSRRGQGDQPQHFGDGTRLSIL.

This clonotype was seen ten or more times. The V and J genes are TRBV5-6 and TRBJ2-3, with 8 bases matching TRBD1. Trimming took 0 bases from V and 0 from J; bases not matched to a gene: 0. This CDR3 spans 15 amino acids. Germline V gene data show CDR1 as SGHDT and CDR2 as YYEEEE. The CDR3 loop reads CASSLGQGSTDTQYF. The CDR3 DNA is TGTGCCAGCAGCTTGGGACAGGGGAGCACAGATACGCAGTATTTT.

This clonotype was counted at least ten times. This chain joins TRBV3-1 and TRBJ1-5; 7 bases fit TRBD1. With V trimmed by 4 bases and J by 7 bases, 10 bases remained unmatched. The V gene's germline CDR1 is LGHDT and CDR2 YNNKEL (reference sequence). The CDR3 covers 15 residues. The CDR3 reads CASSLQGRTGQPQHF. CDR3 sequence (DNA): TGTGCCAGCAGCCTCCAAGGACGGACAGGCCAGCCCCAGCATTTT.

The V gene is TRBV5-1, the J gene TRBJ2-1; D not resolved. Deletions cut 4 bases from V and 7 bases from J, with 12 bases between. From germline, CDR1 is SGHRS and CDR2 YFSETQ. CDR3 length: 13 amino acids. CDR3 bases: TGCGCCAGCAGCGACCGCGTGGCGAATGAGCAGTTCTTC. Its protein product is CASSDRVANEQFF.

J is TRBJ2-1 and V is TRBV5-6, with unresolved D. V gave up 6 bases and J gave up 0 bases, with 13 bases separating them. The CDR3 loop spans 15 amino acids. CDR1 is SGHDT and CDR2 is YYEEEE in the germline V gene. The CDR3 bases are TGTGCCAGCACCGTCCACCCCAGCTCCTACAATGAGCAGTTCTTC. Its translation is CASTVHPSSYNEQFF.

At least ten counts were recorded for this clonotype. This sequence joins TRBV20-1 and TRBJ2-1; D may be TRBD1 or TRBD2 (5 bases each). Trimming pared 4 bases from V and 0 bases from J, leaving 10 bases between. Germline V gives CDR1 DFQATT, CDR2 SNEGSKA (reference sequence). This CDR3 region has 14 residues. Here the CDR3 DNA reads TGCAGTGCTAACGGGGCTCGCTCCTACAATGAGCAGTTCTTC. It translates to CSANGARSYNEQFF.

This chain joins TRBV15 and TRBJ2-7, with D possibly matching TRBD1 (5 bases). The germline V gene has CDR1 LNHNV and CDR2 YYDKDF (reference sequence). The CDR3 extends over 11 amino acids. V lost 9 bases and J lost 4, with 10 bases in between. The CDR3 spells CATRGQYEQYF. The CDR3, as DNA: TGTGCCACGAGAGGACAATACGAGCAGTACTTC. The variable domain in full, with the rest retrieved from reference TRBV15 and TRBJ2-7, is DAMVIQNPRYQVTQFGKPVTLSCSQTLNHNVMYWYQQKSSQAPKLLFHYYDKDFNNEADTPDNFQSRRPNTSFCFLDIRSPGLGDTAMYLCATRGQYEQYFGPGTRLTVT.

The table lists this clonotype with a count of one. A read error may explain this, as a much larger clone is one base away. The V call is TRBV7-9, the J call TRBJ2-2; tentative D call: TRBD2 (5 bases). The CDR3 consists of 15 residues. CDR1 and CDR2 (germline): SEHNR, FQNEAQ (reference sequence). As DNA, the CDR3 is TGTGCCAGCAGCCAACGGGGAACGAACACCGGGGAGCTGCTTTTT. Protein sequence: CASSQRGTNTGELLF.

This clonotype occurred a few times. This rearrangement joins TRBV5-1 to TRBJ2-3; 7 nucleotides agree with TRBD2. CDR1 is SGHRS and CDR2 is YFSETQ in the germline V gene. This CDR3 has 16 amino acids. V was clipped by 0 bases and J by 5 bases; unmatched bases: 9. The DNA for the CDR3 is TGCGCCAGCAGCTTGGAGGTGGCGGGAGCGGGAGATACGCAGTATTTT. Encoded protein: CASSLEVAGAGDTQYF. Full variable domain (remainder filled in from reference TRBV5-1 and TRBJ2-3): KAGVTQTPRYLIKTRGQQVTLSCSPISGHRSVSWYQQTPGQGLQFLFEYFSETQRNKGNFPGRFSGRQFSNSRSEMNVSTLELGDSALYLCASSLEVAGAGDTQYFGPGTRLTVL.

This clonotype has only a few counts. The chain couples TRBV19 to TRBJ2-1; D gene ambiguous. The CDR3 length is 14 residues. Trimming took off 8 bases at V and 0 bases at J, with 11 bases between the two ends. CDR1 is LNHDA and CDR2 is SQIVND in the germline V gene (reference sequence). This chain's CDR3 is CASSGSPSYNEQFF. DNA of the CDR3: TGTGCCAGTTCAGGCTCCCCCTCCTACAATGAGCAGTTCTTC.